A selection of T cell receptor beta chains follows, all from one sample in a study of Graves' ophthalmopathy and Graves' hyperthyroidism. TCRdb itself ran the multiplex PCR reads through MiXCR, one entry per CDR3 protein. The sample contains 200,000 to 250,000 distinct CDR3 sequences, 29% of which appear only once. The sample was peripheral blood. The receptors were gathered from a man aged 45-60 years with Graves' ophthalmopathy. CDR3s include the opening cysteine and the closing phenylalanine or tryptophan. The order of the fields is clone size, D gene, V gene, J gene, CDR3 DNA, CDR3 protein. D genes are given only for firm matches. Part of the rows lack a size; the others show once, few, many or a class for expanded clones.

>.|.|TRBV12-3/TRBV12-4|TRBJ2-5
TGTGCCAGCAGGCCCCAACGGAGGGAAGAGACCCAGTACTTC
CASRPQRREETQYF
>many|.|TRBV5-1|TRBJ2-7
TGCGCCAGCAGCGTGGGGGGCAAAGTATGGGAGCAGTACTTC
CASSVGGKVWEQYF
>many|.|TRBV28|TRBJ1-1
TGTGCCAGCAGCCCGGACATTATGAACACTGAAGCTTTCTTT
CASSPDIMNTEAFF
>.|.|TRBV18|TRBJ2-3
TGTGCCAGCTCACCACCAGCGGCTCTCACAGATACGCAGTATTTT
CASSPPAALTDTQYF
>many|.|TRBV6-5|TRBJ2-7
TGTGCCAGCAGTTACGGGGGGGGCCACGAGCAGTACTTC
CASSYGGGHEQYF
>.|.|TRBV20-1|TRBJ1-2
TGCAGTGCTAGAGATATCCGGGATCTGGGCTATGGCTACACCTTC
CSARDIRDLGYGYTF
>many|TRBD1|TRBV7-8|TRBJ2-7
TGTGCCAGCAGCCACCCGGACAGGGCGAGGCGGAGCTCCTACGAGCAGTACTTC
CASSHPDRARRSSYEQYF
>.|TRBD2|TRBV11-2|TRBJ2-7
TGTGCCAGCAGCTCGAGAACTAGCGGGGGGGCTTACGAGCAGTACTTC
CASSSRTSGGAYEQYF
>many|.|TRBV14|TRBJ1-6
TGTGCCAGCAGCTGGGCGGGGAATTCACCCCTCCACTTT
CASSWAGNSPLHF
>.|TRBD1|TRBV7-9|TRBJ2-5
TGTGCCAGCGGCCCCCCGGGACAGGTGCAAGAGACCCAGTACTTC
CASGPPGQVQETQYF
>.|TRBD1|TRBV11-2|TRBJ2-5
TGTGCCAGCGGCTTAGATTGGACAGGGAGGACCCAGTACTTC
CASGLDWTGRTQYF